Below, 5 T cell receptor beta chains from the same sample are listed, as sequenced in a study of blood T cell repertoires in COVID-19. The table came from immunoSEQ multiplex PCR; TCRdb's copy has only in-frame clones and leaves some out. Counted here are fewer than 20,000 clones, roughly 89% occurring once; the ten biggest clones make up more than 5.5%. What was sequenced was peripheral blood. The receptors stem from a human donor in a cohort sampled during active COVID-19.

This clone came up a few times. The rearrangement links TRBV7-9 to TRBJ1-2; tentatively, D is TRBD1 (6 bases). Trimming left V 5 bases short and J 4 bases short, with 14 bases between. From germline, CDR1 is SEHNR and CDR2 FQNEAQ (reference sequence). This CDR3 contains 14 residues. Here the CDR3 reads CASSARGWGYGYTF. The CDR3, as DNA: TGTGCCAGCAGCGCCAGGGGCTGGGGCTATGGCTACACCTTC.

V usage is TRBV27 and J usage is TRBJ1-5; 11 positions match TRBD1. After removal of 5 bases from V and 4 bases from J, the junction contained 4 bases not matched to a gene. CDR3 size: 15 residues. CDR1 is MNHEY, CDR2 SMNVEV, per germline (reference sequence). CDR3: CASSVGTGGNQPQHF. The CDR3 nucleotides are TGTGCCAGCAGTGTTGGGACAGGGGGAAATCAGCCCCAGCATTTT.

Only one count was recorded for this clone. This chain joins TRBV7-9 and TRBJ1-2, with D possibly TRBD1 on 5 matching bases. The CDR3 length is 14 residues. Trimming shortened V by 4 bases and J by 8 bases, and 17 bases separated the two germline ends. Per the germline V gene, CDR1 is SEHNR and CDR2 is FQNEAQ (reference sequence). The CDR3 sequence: CASSSEGALGGYTF. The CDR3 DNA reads TGTGCCAGCAGCTCAGAAGGGGCGCTGGGAGGCTACACCTTC.

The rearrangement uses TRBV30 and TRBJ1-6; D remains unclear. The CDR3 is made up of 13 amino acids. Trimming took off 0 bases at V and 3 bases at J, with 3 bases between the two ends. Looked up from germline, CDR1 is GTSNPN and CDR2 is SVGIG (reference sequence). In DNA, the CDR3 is TGTGCCTGGAGTGTTAACTATAATTCACCCCTCCACTTT. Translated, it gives CAWSVNYNSPLHF.

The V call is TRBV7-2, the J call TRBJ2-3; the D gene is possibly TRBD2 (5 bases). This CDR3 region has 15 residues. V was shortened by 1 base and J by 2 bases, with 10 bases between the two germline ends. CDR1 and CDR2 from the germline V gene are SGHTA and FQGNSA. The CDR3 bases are TGTGCCAGCAGCTTAGAGTGGACTTCCACAGATACGCAGTATTTT. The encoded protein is CASSLEWTSTDTQYF.